Listed here are 14 T cell receptor beta chains from one sample, sequenced in a study of blood T cells in healthy people across ages. Primed by a sample-barcoded 5' primer and a J-beta primer mix, a second PCR proceeded for 7 to 11 cycles. TCRdb fed the 5' RACE reads into MiXCR, producing one record per CDR3 protein. Of 750,000 to 950,000 distinct CDR3 sequences listed, under 30% are singletons. The same data also went into a second study, on T cells of mothers and their children.

The sequencing sample was made of blood. The receptor source for this set is a boy younger than 18 in good health.

The table lists this clonotype with a few counts. The chain combines TRBV20-1 with TRBJ2-5; 7 bases are shared with TRBD2. The J call may not be correct, given that the DNA end is closer to TRBJ2-1. This CDR3 spans 17 amino acids. Germline CDR1 reads DFQATT; CDR2 reads SNEGSKA (reference sequence). The CDR3 coding sequence is TGCAGTGCTAGAGAGTTTCTTGGGACTACAAAGTACAATGAGCAGTTCTTC. It codes for CSAREFLGTTKYNEQFF.

This clonotype showed up just a few times. The J gene is TRBJ2-2, the V gene TRBV7-3; 7 positions match TRBD2. Germline V lookup: CDR1 SGHTA, CDR2 FQGTGA. The CDR3 runs to 16 residues. V dropped 5 bases and J dropped 0; count of bases not matched to a gene: 6. The CDR3 DNA follows: TGTGCCAGCAGCCCGGGGGGTCGATCGAACACCGGGGAGCTGTTTTTT. Protein sequence: CASSPGGRSNTGELFF. The full variable domain, completed using reference TRBV7-3 and TRBJ2-2, is GAGVSQTPSNKVTEKGKYVELRCDPISGHTALYWYRQSLGQGPEFLIYFQGTGAADDSGLPNDRFFAVRPEGSVSTLKIQRTERGDSAVYLCASSPGGRSNTGELFFGEGSRLTVL.

This clonotype was counted between two and nine times. The rearrangement joins TRBV10-3 to TRBJ1-2; TRBD1 matches at 7 bases. J gave up 2 bases and V 11 bases, and 5 bases lay outside the gene matches. The CDR3 loop spans 12 amino acids. Germline V gene sequence: CDR1 ENHRY, CDR2 SYGVKD. The CDR3 sequence is CALLTGNYGYTF. CDR3 in DNA: TGTGCCCTGCTGACAGGGAACTATGGCTACACCTTC.

This clonotype appeared a few times. The V call is TRBV16, the J call TRBJ2-5, with TRBD2 matching 8 bases. Matching the DNA end better, TRBJ2-7 makes the J call doubtful. This CDR3 has 16 residues. CDR1 and CDR2 from the germline V gene are KGHSY and FQNENV. The CDR3 sequence: CASSPHSGGVTYEQYF. The CDR3 DNA is TGTGCCAGCAGCCCTCATTCGGGAGGGGTGACCTACGAGCAGTACTTC.

DNA for the CDR3: TGTGCCACCAGTGAACAGGCCTTCTACGAGCAGTACTTC. Protein sequence: CATSEQAFYEQYF. The chain recombines TRBV24-1 with TRBJ2-7; D is possibly TRBD1 (5 bases). The germline gives CDR1 KGHDR, CDR2 SFDVKD. The CDR3 runs 13 residues. V lost 4 bases and J 3 bases, leaving 9 bases between the germline ends.

This clonotype was seen a few times. The J gene is TRBJ1-2, the V gene TRBV29-1; no clear D gene. This CDR3 has 12 amino acids. V dropped 7 bases and J dropped 2 bases, with 11 bases sitting between them. The V gene's germline CDR1 is SQVTM and CDR2 ANQGSEA. The CDR3, as DNA: TGCAGCGGCCAAGGCCAGAACTATGGCTACACCTTC. Encoded protein: CSGQGQNYGYTF.

This clonotype has a handful of counts. In nucleotides, the CDR3 is TGTGCCATCAGTGACCCCGGGACGACCAACAATGAGCAGTTCTTC. The encoded protein is CAISDPGTTNNEQFF. The chain carries TRBV10-3 and TRBJ2-1; TRBD1 or TRBD2 may be the D gene (5 bases each). V dropped 3 bases and J dropped 5 bases, with 14 bases sitting between them. Germline loops: CDR1 ENHRY, CDR2 SYGVKD. The CDR3 runs to 15 residues.

The gene calls are TRBV7-2 and TRBJ2-5; 9 positions agree with TRBD2. TRBJ2-1 explains the end of the DNA better; the J call may be wrong. CDR3 length: 16 residues. Germline loops: CDR1 SGHTA, CDR2 FQGNSA. CDR3 sequence: CASSKAGRGGQAEQFF. The CDR3 nucleotides read TGTGCCAGCAGCAAAGCGGGGCGGGGGGGCCAAGCTGAGCAGTTCTTC.

This clonotype has a handful of counts. The CDR3 region has the DNA TGTGCCAGCAGCTTGGTAACCAGGGGTGGAGGGAAACTGTTTTTT. Protein product: CASSLVTRGGGKLFF. This chain uses TRBV5-5 with TRBJ1-4; tentatively, D is TRBD1 (6 bases). The germline V gene has CDR1 SGHKS and CDR2 YYEKEE (reference sequence). V lost 0 bases to trimming and J lost 11 bases, with 17 bases between them. The CDR3 consists of 15 residues. The full variable domain, in which reference TRBV5-5 and TRBJ1-4 provide the parts outside the CDR3, is DAGVTQSPTHLIKTRGQQVTLRCSPISGHKSVSWYQQVLGQGPQFIFQYYEKEERGRGNFPDRFSARQFPNYSSELNVNALLLGDSALYLCASSLVTRGGGKLFFGSGTQLSVL.

To note about this clonotype: The CDR3 carries no conserved terminal phenylalanine or tryptophan, so it likely arises from a read error. This chain connects TRBV12-3 or TRBV12-4 to TRBJ2-5, with a possible D match to TRBD1 (5 bases). The CDR3 covers 14 residues. The V end was cut by 1 base, the J end by 2 bases, with 8 bases between. CDR3: CASSLGTFQETQYL. The CDR3, as DNA: TGTGCCAGCAGTTTAGGGACATTTCAAGAGACCCAGTACCTC.

The chain recombines TRBV7-2 with TRBJ2-1; 9 bases match TRBD1. There are 13 residues in the CDR3. Germline V gives CDR1 SGHTA, CDR2 FQGNSA. V gave up 5 bases and J gave up 7 bases; unmatched junction bases: 3. This chain's CDR3 is CASSGGTGNEQFF. The CDR3 DNA sequence: TGTGCCAGCAGCGGGGGGACAGGGAATGAGCAGTTCTTC.

CDR3 residues: CASSYGTGLMHF. DNA of the CDR3: TGTGCCAGCAGTTATGGGACAGGCTTGATGCATTTT. V is TRBV6-5 and J is TRBJ1-5; 8 bases fit TRBD1. This CDR3 has 12 amino acids. Germline V gene data show CDR1 as MNHEY and CDR2 as SVGAGI. V lost 3 bases, J lost 15 bases, and 7 bases stayed unmatched.

The chain links TRBV20-1 to TRBJ2-5; D not certain. V was pared by 1 base and J by 2 bases, with 14 bases between. CDR1 DFQATT and CDR2 SNEGSKA come from the germline V gene (reference sequence). This CDR3 is 15 amino acids long. CDR3 sequence: CSARGAQNNQETQYF. CDR3 DNA: TGCAGTGCTAGAGGGGCGCAGAACAATCAAGAGACCCAGTACTTC.

This clonotype was seen a handful of times. The chain is built from TRBV2 and TRBJ2-6; D gene unclear. The germline CDR1 and CDR2 sequences are SNHLY and FYNNEI. V was trimmed by 3 bases and J by 0 bases, leaving 12 bases between them. CDR3 size: 17 residues. CDR3: CASSEPVGTSGANVLTF. The CDR3 DNA follows: TGTGCCAGCAGTGAGCCGGTTGGTACCTCTGGGGCCAACGTCCTGACTTTC.